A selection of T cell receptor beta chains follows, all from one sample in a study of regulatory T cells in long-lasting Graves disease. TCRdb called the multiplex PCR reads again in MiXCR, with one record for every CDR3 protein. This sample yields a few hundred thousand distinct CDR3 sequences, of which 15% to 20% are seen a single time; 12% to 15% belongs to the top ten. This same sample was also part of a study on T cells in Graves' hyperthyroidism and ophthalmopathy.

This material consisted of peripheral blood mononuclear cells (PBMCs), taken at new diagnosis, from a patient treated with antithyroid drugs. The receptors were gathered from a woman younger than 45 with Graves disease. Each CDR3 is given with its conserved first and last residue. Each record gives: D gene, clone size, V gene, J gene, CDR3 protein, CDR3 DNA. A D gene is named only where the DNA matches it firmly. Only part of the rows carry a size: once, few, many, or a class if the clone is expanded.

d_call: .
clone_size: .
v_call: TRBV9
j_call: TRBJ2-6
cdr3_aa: CASSGSSGANVLTF
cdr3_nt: TGTGCCAGCAGCGGGAGTTCTGGGGCCAACGTCCTGACTTTC

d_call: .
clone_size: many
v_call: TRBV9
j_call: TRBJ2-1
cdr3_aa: CASSVLGAINEQFF
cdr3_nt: TGTGCCAGCAGCGTACTGGGGGCGATCAATGAGCAGTTCTTC

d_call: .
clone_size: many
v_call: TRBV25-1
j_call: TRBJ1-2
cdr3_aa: CASSDDKRPLAVYTF
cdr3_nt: TGTGCCAGCAGTGACGATAAGAGACCTCTGGCCGTTTACACCTTC

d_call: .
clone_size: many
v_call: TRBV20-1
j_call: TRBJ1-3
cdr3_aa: CSARSGTDSSGNTIYF
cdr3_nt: TGCAGTGCTAGATCAGGGACGGATTCGTCGGGAAACACCATATATTTT

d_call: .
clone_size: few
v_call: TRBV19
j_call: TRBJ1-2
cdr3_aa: CASRPREGYGYTF
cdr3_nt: TGTGCCAGTAGGCCCAGGGAAGGGTATGGCTACACCTTC

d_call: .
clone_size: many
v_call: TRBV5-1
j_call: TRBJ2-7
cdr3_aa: CASSSIGGGGIYEQYF
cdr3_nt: TGCGCCAGCAGCAGCATAGGGGGCGGGGGGATCTACGAGCAGTACTTC

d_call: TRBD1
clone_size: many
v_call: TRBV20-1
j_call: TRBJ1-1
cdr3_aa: CSARDMYRGQEEAFF
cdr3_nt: TGCAGTGCTAGAGATATGTACAGGGGGCAGGAGGAAGCTTTCTTT

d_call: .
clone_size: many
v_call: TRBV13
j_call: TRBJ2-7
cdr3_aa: CASSYTGTKEQYF
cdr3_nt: TGTGCCAGCAGCTACACCGGGACAAAAGAGCAGTACTTC

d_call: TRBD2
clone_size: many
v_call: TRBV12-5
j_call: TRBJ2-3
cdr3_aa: CASGTGLAGDSDTQYF
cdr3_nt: TGTGCTAGTGGTACCGGACTAGCGGGGGATTCAGATACGCAGTATTTT

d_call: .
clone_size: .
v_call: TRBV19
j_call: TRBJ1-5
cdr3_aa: CASSIAQNQPQHF
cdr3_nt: TGTGCCAGTAGTATCGCTCAGAATCAGCCCCAGCATTTT

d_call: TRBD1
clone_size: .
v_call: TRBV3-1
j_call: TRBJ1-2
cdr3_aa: CTSSRDRVYGYTF
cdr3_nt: TGTACCAGCAGTCGCGACAGGGTTTATGGCTACACCTTC

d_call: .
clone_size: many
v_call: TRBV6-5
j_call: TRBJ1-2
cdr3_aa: CASSYTGFNYGYTF
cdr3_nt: TGTGCCAGCAGTTATACAGGCTTTAACTATGGCTACACCTTC

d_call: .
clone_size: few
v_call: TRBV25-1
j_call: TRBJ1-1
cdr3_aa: CASSAPWVRKAFF
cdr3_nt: TGTGCCAGCAGTGCGCCCTGGGTTAGGAAGGCTTTCTTT

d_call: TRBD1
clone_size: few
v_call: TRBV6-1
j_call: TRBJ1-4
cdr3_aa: CASRDRGGGEKLFF
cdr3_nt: TGTGCCAGCAGGGACAGGGGAGGTGGGGAAAAACTGTTTTTT

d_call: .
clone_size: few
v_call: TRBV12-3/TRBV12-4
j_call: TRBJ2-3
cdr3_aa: CASSKLVFGTDTQYF
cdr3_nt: TGTGCCAGCAGCAAACTAGTCTTCGGCACAGATACGCAGTATTTT

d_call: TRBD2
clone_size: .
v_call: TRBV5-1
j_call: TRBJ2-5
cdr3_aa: CASSFSGEGETQYF
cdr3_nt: TGCGCCAGCAGCTTTAGCGGGGAGGGAGAGACCCAGTACTTC

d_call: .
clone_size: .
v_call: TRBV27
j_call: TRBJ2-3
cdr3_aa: CASSRLRNPTGGFTDTQYF
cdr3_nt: TGTGCCAGCAGCCGACTGCGCAACCCGACAGGCGGTTTCACAGATACGCAGTATTTT

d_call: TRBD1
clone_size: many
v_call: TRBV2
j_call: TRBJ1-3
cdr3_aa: CASNRDSGNTIYF
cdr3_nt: TGTGCCAGTAACCGGGACAGTGGAAACACCATATATTTT

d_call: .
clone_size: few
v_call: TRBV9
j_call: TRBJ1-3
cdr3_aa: CASSGHQTDGNTIYF
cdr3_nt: TGTGCCAGCAGCGGGCACCAAACAGATGGAAACACCATATATTTT

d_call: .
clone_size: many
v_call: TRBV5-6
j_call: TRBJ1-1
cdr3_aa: CASSLGGTVKNTEAFF
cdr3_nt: TGTGCCAGCAGCTTGGGGGGAACAGTTAAGAACACTGAAGCTTTCTTT

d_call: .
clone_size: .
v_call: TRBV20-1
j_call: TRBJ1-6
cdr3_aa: CSARDPLVGGNSPLHF
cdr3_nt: TGCAGTGCTAGGGACCCCCTCGTGGGGGGAAATTCACCCCTCCACTTT

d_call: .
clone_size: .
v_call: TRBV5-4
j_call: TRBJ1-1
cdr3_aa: CASSLGDTNTEAFF
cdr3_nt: TGTGCCAGCAGCTTGGGTGACACGAACACTGAAGCTTTCTTT

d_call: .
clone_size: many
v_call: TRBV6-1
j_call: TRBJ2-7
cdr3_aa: CASSVRNRPTLSSYEQYF
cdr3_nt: TGTGCCAGCAGTGTTAGGAACAGGCCCACTCTGAGCTCCTACGAGCAGTACTTC

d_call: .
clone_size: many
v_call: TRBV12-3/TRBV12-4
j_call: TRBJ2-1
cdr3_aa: CASSLDGSLNEQFF
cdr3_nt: TGTGCCAGCAGTTTAGATGGCTCCCTCAATGAGCAGTTCTTC

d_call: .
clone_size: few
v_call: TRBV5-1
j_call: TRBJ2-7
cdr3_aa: CASSQTGVADEQYF
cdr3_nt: TGCGCCAGCAGCCAAACAGGGGTAGCGGACGAGCAGTACTTC

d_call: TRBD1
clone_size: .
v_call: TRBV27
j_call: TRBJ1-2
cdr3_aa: CASSFGTGFGGYTF
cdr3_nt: TGTGCCAGCAGTTTCGGGACAGGGTTTGGAGGCTACACCTTC

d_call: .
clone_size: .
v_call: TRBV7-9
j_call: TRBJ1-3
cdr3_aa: CAGNYGSGNTIYF
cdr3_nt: TGTGCCGGCAACTATGGCTCTGGAAACACCATATATTTT

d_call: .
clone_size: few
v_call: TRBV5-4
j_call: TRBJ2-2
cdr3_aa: CASRSGTTNTGELFF
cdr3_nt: TGTGCCAGCAGGTCCGGGACCACGAACACCGGGGAGCTGTTTTTT

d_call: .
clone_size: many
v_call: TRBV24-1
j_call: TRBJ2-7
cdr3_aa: CATSRENEQYF
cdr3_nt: TGTGCCACCAGTCGGGAGAACGAGCAGTACTTC

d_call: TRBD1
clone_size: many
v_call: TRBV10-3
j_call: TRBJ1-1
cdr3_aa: CAISEQAGGARTEAFF
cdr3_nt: TGTGCCATCAGTGAGCAGGCAGGGGGCGCGAGGACTGAAGCTTTCTTT

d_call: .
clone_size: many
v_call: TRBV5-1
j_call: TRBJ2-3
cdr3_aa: CASSPAGSDTQYF
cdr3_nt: TGCGCCAGCAGCCCGGCTGGGTCGGATACGCAGTATTTT

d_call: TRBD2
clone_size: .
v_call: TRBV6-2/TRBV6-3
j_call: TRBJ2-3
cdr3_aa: CASSFGRGGRTDTQYF
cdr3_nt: TGTGCCAGCAGTTTCGGACGGGGGGGCCGCACAGATACGCAGTATTTT

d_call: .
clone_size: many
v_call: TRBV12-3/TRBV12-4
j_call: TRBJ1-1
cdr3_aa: CASSLLRTEAFF
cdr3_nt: TGTGCCAGCAGTTTATTACGGACTGAAGCTTTCTTT